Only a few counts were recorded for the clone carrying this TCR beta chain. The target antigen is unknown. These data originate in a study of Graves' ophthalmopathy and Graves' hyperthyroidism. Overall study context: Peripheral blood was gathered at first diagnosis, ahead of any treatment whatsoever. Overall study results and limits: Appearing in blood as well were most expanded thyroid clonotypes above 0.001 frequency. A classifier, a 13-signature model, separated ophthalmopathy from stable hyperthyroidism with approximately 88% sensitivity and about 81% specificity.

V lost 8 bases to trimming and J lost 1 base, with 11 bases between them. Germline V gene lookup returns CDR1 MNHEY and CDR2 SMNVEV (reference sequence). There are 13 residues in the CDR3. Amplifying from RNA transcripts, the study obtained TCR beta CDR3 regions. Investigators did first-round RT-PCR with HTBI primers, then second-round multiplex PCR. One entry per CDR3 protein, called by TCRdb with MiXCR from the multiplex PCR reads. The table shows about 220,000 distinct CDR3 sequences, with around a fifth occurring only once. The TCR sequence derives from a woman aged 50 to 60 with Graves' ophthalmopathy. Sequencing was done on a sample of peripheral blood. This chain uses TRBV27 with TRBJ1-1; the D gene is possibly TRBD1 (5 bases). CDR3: CASLWRGNTEAFF. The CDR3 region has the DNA TGTGCCAGCCTGTGGAGGGGGAACACTGAAGCTTTCTTT.